The clone carrying this TCR beta chain was recorded at least ten times. Its specificity is not known. These data are taken from a study of blood T cells in healthy people across ages. Study conclusions and caveats: Per million T cells, TCR beta diversity dropped roughly linearly as age increased. Naive T cell percentage showed a strong correlation with TCR beta diversity.

The people who gave samples were healthy Caucasians from Russia, aged roughly 6 to 100. No fewer than 7 million PBMCs went into each sample. The V and J ends lost 5 bases and 0 bases, in that order; junction bases with no gene match: 7. The CDR3 has 15 residues. Germline loops: CDR1 KGHSH, CDR2 LQKENI. A J-beta primer mix and a sample-barcoded 5' primer were used in a second PCR of roughly 7 to 12 cycles. TCRdb re-called the 5' RACE reads through MiXCR, storing one row per CDR3 protein. The sample includes some 930,000 distinct CDR3 sequences, almost 30% seen only once; the top ten take roughly 10%. This same sample was also part of a study on T cells of mothers and their children.

Material: blood. The sequence was obtained from a woman aged 40 to 50 in good health. The rearrangement uses TRBV18 and TRBJ2-7, with TRBD1 identical over 7 bases. The CDR3 bases are TGTGCCAGCTCAGCGGACAGGTCAATCTCCTACGAGCAGTACTTC. This translates into CASSADRSISYEQYF. The full variable domain, its missing parts supplied by reference TRBV18 and TRBJ2-7, is NAGVMQNPRHLVRRRGQEARLRCSPMKGHSHVYWYRQLPEEGLKFMVYLQKENIIDESGMPKERFSAEFPKEGPSILRIQQVVRGDSAAYFCASSADRSISYEQYFGPGTRLTVT.